These 14 T cell receptor beta chains were all obtained from the same sample, sequenced in a study of blood T cell repertoires in COVID-19. Only in-frame clones appear in the TCRdb table, and some are missing; sequencing was by immunoSEQ multiplex PCR. The sample has 110,000 to 150,000 clones; roughly nine tenths are singletons. The specimen was peripheral blood. These receptors came from a woman aged 55-70 years with active COVID-19.

The chain uses TRBV4-2 and TRBJ1-2; 8 positions agree with TRBD1. The CDR3 is made up of 18 amino acids. Germline V gene sequence: CDR1 LGHNA, CDR2 YNFKEQ. V dropped 0 bases and J dropped 2; count of bases not matched to a gene: 11. The CDR3 protein is CASSQDRRARQGNYGYTF. DNA of the CDR3: TGTGCCAGCAGCCAAGATCGACGTGCTCGACAGGGGAACTATGGCTACACCTTC.

The V call is TRBV7-3, the J call TRBJ2-3, with D possibly TRBD2 on 5 matching bases. The CDR3 extends over 12 amino acids. The germline V gene has CDR1 SGHTA and CDR2 FQGTGA. V was clipped by 5 bases and J by 9 bases, with 12 bases between them. CDR3 in DNA: TGTGCCAGCAGCCAAGGAGGACTCACGCAGTATTTT. It specifies CASSQGGLTQYF.

The gene calls are TRBV6-2 or TRBV6-3 and TRBJ2-1; 7 nucleotides line up with TRBD2. Germline CDR1 is MNHEY and CDR2 is SVGEGT. Trimming took 2 bases from V and 9 from J; bases not matched to a gene: 10. CDR3 size: 15 residues. CDR3 DNA sequence: TGTGCCAGCAGTTACGGGGAGGGTATACGGGGTGAGCAGTTCTTC. It encodes CASSYGEGIRGEQFF.

This chain connects TRBV6-2 or TRBV6-3 to TRBJ2-7; D might be TRBD1 (5 bases). Germline V lookup: CDR1 MNHEY, CDR2 SVGEGT. V lost 2 bases and J 5 bases, leaving 16 bases between the germline ends. The CDR3 sequence is 15 residues long. The CDR3 protein is CASSYLRPGMDEQYF. The CDR3 nucleotides read TGTGCCAGCAGTTACCTTAGGCCAGGGATGGACGAGCAGTACTTC.

This clone was observed a handful of times. This sequence joins TRBV19 and TRBJ1-1; tentatively, D is TRBD1 (6 bases). Per the germline V gene, CDR1 is LNHDA and CDR2 is SQIVND (reference sequence). The germline V and J ends were trimmed by 2 bases and 9 bases, with 16 bases remaining between them. This CDR3 contains 14 residues. CDR3 sequence reads: CASSIQGPLFQAFF. The CDR3, as DNA: TGTGCCAGTAGTATACAGGGGCCTCTTTTTCAAGCTTTCTTT.

The chain combines TRBV12-3 or TRBV12-4 with TRBJ2-5; possibly TRBD1 for D (6 bases). Trimming left V 0 bases short and J 14 bases short, with 13 bases between. The CDR3 has 12 amino acids. The CDR3 bases are TGTGCCAGCAGTTTAGCATCGACAGGTCTATACTTC. Encoded protein: CASSLASTGLYF.

This clone was detected only once. The chain employs TRBV4-3 and TRBJ2-2; TRBD2 aligns across 9 bases. The V and J ends lost 1 base and 4 bases, in that order; junction bases with no gene match: 13. Germline V lookup: CDR1 LGHNA, CDR2 YSLEER. The CDR3 contains 19 residues. The CDR3 loop is CASSQVLGGRAFSTGELFF. CDR3 DNA: TGCGCCAGCAGCCAAGTGCTTGGCGGGAGGGCCTTTAGCACCGGGGAGCTGTTTTTT.

V usage is TRBV10-2 and J usage is TRBJ2-7; perhaps TRBD2 as D (5 bases). V was cut by 0 bases and J by 3 bases, with 12 bases left in between. This CDR3 has 15 amino acids. Germline V gene data show CDR1 as WSHSY and CDR2 as SAAADI. The CDR3 DNA reads as TGCGCCAGCAGTGAGTCGAGCGGAAGAATCTACGAGCAGTACTTC. Residues: CASSESSGRIYEQYF.

This sequence joins TRBV5-5 and TRBJ2-5, with 7 bases fitting TRBD2. The V gene end was trimmed by 1 base and the J gene end by 3 bases; junction bases not matched to a gene: 12. The CDR3 contains 17 residues. Germline V gene sequence: CDR1 SGHKS, CDR2 YYEKEE (reference sequence). The CDR3 loop reads CASSLLTGGLLKETQYF. DNA for the CDR3: TGTGCCAGCAGCTTGCTAACGGGAGGCCTACTAAAAGAGACCCAGTACTTC.

The chain couples TRBV27 to TRBJ2-7, with 10 bases fitting TRBD2. V lost 5 bases, J lost 7 bases, and 14 bases stayed unmatched. The CDR3 is 16 amino acids. Germline CDR1 is MNHEY and CDR2 is SMNVEV (reference sequence). As DNA, the CDR3 is TGTGCCAGCAGTCTCGTGAGAGCGGGAGGGCCGAGGGAGCAGTACTTC. Its protein is CASSLVRAGGPREQYF.

This sequence joins TRBV4-2 and TRBJ2-5; possibly TRBD1 for D (6 bases). The germline V and J ends were trimmed by 4 bases and 2 bases, with 14 bases remaining between them. Per the germline V gene, CDR1 is LGHNA and CDR2 is YNFKEQ. The CDR3 is made up of 15 amino acids. The DNA of the CDR3 is TGTGCCAGCAGCCGGTCTACAGGGCTTCAAGAGACCCAGTACTTC. Its protein product is CASSRSTGLQETQYF.

The V and J genes are TRBV2 and TRBJ2-3, with D perhaps matching TRBD2 (5 bases). Germline lookup yields CDR1 SNHLY and CDR2 FYNNEI. Trimming stripped 6 bases from V and 0 bases from J, with 19 bases between. The CDR3 has 17 residues. In nucleotides, the CDR3 is TGTGCCAGCAGCAGACTCCGGGAATCCACTAGCACAGATACGCAGTATTTT. Its translation is CASSRLRESTSTDTQYF.

The genes are TRBV5-1 and TRBJ2-1, with a possible D match to TRBD2 (6 bases). The V and J ends lost 7 bases and 2 bases respectively, with 16 bases between them. The CDR3 has 15 residues. Germline CDR1 reads SGHRS; CDR2 reads YFSETQ. CDR3 region: CASAITIAAYNEQFF. CDR3 sequence (DNA): TGCGCCAGCGCCATTACGATAGCGGCCTACAATGAGCAGTTCTTC.

The chain employs TRBV29-1 and TRBJ2-1; 14 bases match TRBD2. Germline CDR1 SQVTM, CDR2 ANQGSEA. V lost 5 bases and J lost 5; bases outside the gene matches: 2. This CDR3 spans 14 amino acids. CDR3 region: CSVRTSGRNNEQFF. DNA of the CDR3: TGCAGCGTTCGGACTAGCGGGAGGAACAATGAGCAGTTCTTC.